The 17 T cell receptor beta chains below come from one sample, sequenced in a study of Tregs in tolerant kidney transplant recipients. Some clones are missing from TCRdb's copy, which holds only in-frame ones; the method was immunoSEQ multiplex PCR. The sample carries about 110,000 clones, around 91% recorded once. The starting material was CD4+ T cells from blood, obtained before the transplant. These receptors all come from a human donor who received a combined kidney and bone marrow transplant.

The chain joins TRBV18 to TRBJ1-2; TRBD1 aligns across 8 bases. This CDR3 is built from 14 residues. V shed 3 bases and J 5 bases; nucleotides not matched to a gene: 5. The germline CDR1 and CDR2 sequences are KGHSH and LQKENI. The CDR3 here is CASSPGTGTYGYTF. Here the CDR3 DNA reads TGTGCCAGCTCACCTGGGACAGGAACATATGGCTACACCTTC. Together with reference TRBV18 and TRBJ1-2, the CDR3 gives the full variable domain: NAGVMQNPRHLVRRRGQEARLRCSPMKGHSHVYWYRQLPEEGLKFMVYLQKENIIDESGMPKERFSAEFPKEGPSILRIQQVVRGDSAAYFCASSPGTGTYGYTFGSGTRLTVV.

DNA of the CDR3: TGTGCCAGCAGCTTAGGCGGGAGTAAAAGAAATGAGCAGTTCTTC. Amino acid sequence: CASSLGGSKRNEQFF. The rearrangement links TRBV11-3 to TRBJ2-1, with 7 positions matching TRBD2. Germline lookup yields CDR1 SGHNT and CDR2 YENEEA. J lost 7 bases, V lost 1 base, and 7 bases had no gene match. This CDR3 is built from 15 residues. Looking up the rest from reference TRBV11-3 and TRBJ2-1 gives the full variable domain: EAGVVQSPRYKIIEKKQPVAFWCNPISGHNTLYWYLQNLGQGPELLIRYENEEAVDDSQLPKDRFSAERLKGVDSTLKIQPAELGDSAVYLCASSLGGSKRNEQFFGPGTRLTVL.

V gene TRBV18 combines with J gene TRBJ1-2; D might be TRBD1 (5 bases). V lost 8 bases and J 2 bases, leaving 18 bases between the germline ends. The CDR3 spans 15 residues. Germline V gene sequence: CDR1 KGHSH, CDR2 LQKENI. The CDR3, as DNA: TGTGCCAGCCGGGCCGGGACGGAGGGGAACTATGGCTACACCTTC. This gives the protein CASRAGTEGNYGYTF.

The V and J genes are TRBV28 and TRBJ1-6; TRBD1 is a possible D gene (6 bases). Germline V lookup: CDR1 MDHEN, CDR2 SYDVKM. Deletions cut 3 bases from V and 11 bases from J, with 8 bases between. The CDR3 extends over 12 amino acids. This CDR3 reads CASSFQGPPLHF. CDR3 sequence (DNA): TGTGCCAGCAGTTTCCAGGGGCCACCCCTCCACTTT.

This chain joins TRBV2 and TRBJ1-2; 9 bases are a match to TRBD1. J lost 2 bases, V lost 6 bases, and 4 bases had no gene match. The CDR3 length is 14 residues. The germline V gene encodes CDR1 SNHLY and CDR2 FYNNEI. This chain's CDR3 is CASSVQGANYGYTF. The CDR3 region has the DNA TGTGCCAGCAGCGTACAGGGGGCAAACTATGGCTACACCTTC.

The rearrangement uses TRBV5-4 and TRBJ1-5; possibly TRBD1 for D (5 bases). This CDR3 spans 14 amino acids. Trimming stripped 3 bases from V and 7 bases from J, with 14 bases between. The germline V gene has CDR1 SGHNT and CDR2 YYREEE (reference sequence). CDR3 loop: CASSSTPQEQPQHF. CDR3 in DNA: TGTGCCAGCAGCTCGACCCCACAGGAACAGCCCCAGCATTTT.

The chain recombines TRBV5-1 with TRBJ2-4, with a tentative D call TRBD1 (6 bases). V was pared by 0 bases and J by 5 bases, with 12 bases between. Germline V gives CDR1 SGHRS, CDR2 YFSETQ. CDR3 length: 15 amino acids. CDR3 bases: TGCGCCAGCAGCTTGGCCCCAGGGGCCGAAAACATTCAGTACTTC. It translates to CASSLAPGAENIQYF.

This clone was seen only a few times. The chain carries TRBV27 and TRBJ2-3, with 7 bases identical to TRBD2. V lost 5 bases and J lost 4; bases outside the gene matches: 9. In germline, CDR1 is MNHEY, CDR2 SMNVEV (reference sequence). The CDR3 is made up of 15 amino acids. CDR3 nucleotides: TGTGCCAGCAGTAAGGCGGGAGCGTTGGCAGATACGCAGTATTTT. Its translation is CASSKAGALADTQYF.

The chain employs TRBV18 and TRBJ2-1; 9 nucleotides match TRBD1. The length of the CDR3 is 16 residues. Per the germline V gene, CDR1 is KGHSH and CDR2 is LQKENI. Unmatched junction bases numbered 8, after V lost 2 bases and J lost 6 bases. CDR3 residues: CASSPYRDRVVNEQFF. CDR3 sequence (DNA): TGTGCCAGCTCACCATACAGGGACAGGGTGGTCAATGAGCAGTTCTTC.

The V and J genes are TRBV23-1 and TRBJ2-7, with 10 bases that match TRBD1. TRBV23-1 is an ORF, with its function uncertain. This CDR3 has 12 amino acids. Trimming took 9 bases from V and 5 from J; bases not matched to a gene: 4. Here the CDR3 reads CARGDRGHEQYF. CDR3 sequence (DNA): TGCGCCAGAGGGGACAGGGGACACGAGCAGTACTTC.

This clone was picked up one time. V is TRBV6-1 and J is TRBJ2-5; 8 nucleotides align to TRBD1. Per germline, CDR1 MNHNS and CDR2 SASEGT. Trimming at V came to 2 bases and at J to 5 bases, leaving 10 bases not matched to a gene. CDR3 size: 16 residues. The CDR3 nucleotides read TGTGCCAGCAGTGAATGGGCAGGGGGCGTTGGGGAGACCCAGTACTTC. It yields the protein CASSEWAGGVGETQYF.

The chain couples TRBV6-5 to TRBJ2-7, with D possibly being TRBD1 (6 bases). Trimming cost V 4 bases and J 2 bases, with 15 bases left between them. This CDR3 has 15 amino acids. Per germline, CDR1 MNHEY and CDR2 SVGAGI. The CDR3 loop reads CASSFGNRATYEQYF. CDR3 bases: TGTGCCAGCAGTTTTGGGAACAGGGCCACCTACGAGCAGTACTTC.

J is TRBJ2-5 and V is TRBV18, with 8 bases lining up with TRBD1. V gave up 3 bases and J gave up 0 bases; unmatched junction bases: 3. This CDR3 is built from 15 residues. CDR1 and CDR2 (germline): KGHSH, LQKENI. The CDR3: CASSPGDRYQETQYF. CDR3 DNA sequence: TGTGCCAGCTCACCGGGGGACAGGTACCAAGAGACCCAGTACTTC.

The chain has TRBV27 and TRBJ2-3; 7 nucleotides align to TRBD1. V trimming: 5 bases; J trimming: 2 bases; junction bases outside the gene matches: 7. CDR3 size: 15 residues. Germline V gene sequence: CDR1 MNHEY, CDR2 SMNVEV (reference sequence). Here the CDR3 reads CASSPTRGITDTQYF. CDR3 DNA: TGTGCCAGCAGTCCAACCAGGGGGATCACAGATACGCAGTATTTT.

The chain recombines TRBV27 with TRBJ2-5; D remains ambiguous. This CDR3 contains 13 residues. Germline loops: CDR1 MNHEY, CDR2 SMNVEV (reference sequence). Deletions cut 7 bases from V and 5 bases from J, with 14 bases between. CDR3 DNA: TGTGCCAGCACCATTAGGAACGGGGAGACCCAGTACTTC. Encoded protein: CASTIRNGETQYF.

This CDR3 is CASRPSSLGGRGSNQPQHF. DNA of the CDR3: TGTGCCAGCAGACCCAGTTCGTTGGGGGGTCGGGGTAGCAATCAGCCCCAGCATTTT. V and J are TRBV28 and TRBJ1-5; D is possibly TRBD1 (5 bases). Trimming took off 6 bases at V and 0 bases at J, with 24 bases between the two ends. There are 19 residues in the CDR3. Germline lookup yields CDR1 MDHEN and CDR2 SYDVKM.

This clone was seen more than once but under ten times. The chain combines TRBV5-1 with TRBJ2-7; 7 nucleotides line up with TRBD1. V lost 0 bases and J lost 4; bases outside the gene matches: 4. Germline V gene sequence: CDR1 SGHRS, CDR2 YFSETQ. The CDR3 consists of 14 residues. CDR3 DNA sequence: TGCGCCAGCAGCTTGGAAGGGGGCCGATACGAGCAGTACTTC. Encoded protein: CASSLEGGRYEQYF.